Below, 13 T cell receptor beta chains from the same sample are listed, as sequenced in a study of patients and donors after allogeneic stem cell transplantation. TCRdb recomputed calls from the RT-PCR reads with MiXCR, one row per CDR3 protein. The repertoire includes 410,000 or so distinct CDR3 sequences, approximately 16% of them detected once, and around 7.2% sits in the top ten. The source material was blood, either unsorted or a sorted T cell fraction (not recorded which). The receptors derive from a human donor who was either an allogeneic HSCT recipient or a stem cell or donor lymphocyte infusion donor (not recorded which). It is not recorded whose cells these are; they may come from a transplant donor.

This clonotype has just a few counts. The rearrangement joins TRBV5-1 to TRBJ1-6; TRBD1 might be the D (6 bases). The CDR3 loop spans 15 amino acids. The V gene's germline CDR1 is SGHRS and CDR2 YFSETQ. V was pared by 4 bases and J by 8 bases, with 16 bases between. In DNA form, the CDR3 reads TGCGCCAGCAGCCCCCGGACAGCGAGGGATTCACCCCTCCACTTT. Protein: CASSPRTARDSPLHF.

This clonotype was picked up a small number of times. J is TRBJ1-3 and V is TRBV25-1; the D gene is possibly TRBD1 (5 bases). V gave up 0 bases and J gave up 1 base, with 7 bases separating them. The CDR3 has 15 amino acids. Germline V gene lookup returns CDR1 MGHDK and CDR2 SYGVNS. CDR3: CASSEYGASGNTIYF. DNA of the CDR3: TGTGCCAGCAGTGAATATGGGGCTTCTGGAAACACCATATATTTT.

This clonotype was picked up many times. The chain recombines TRBV5-1 with TRBJ1-2; D not certain. The V and J ends lost 0 bases and 5 bases respectively, with 11 bases between them. CDR3 length: 14 residues. Germline CDR1 and CDR2: SGHRS and YFSETQ. This chain's CDR3 is CASSLGDGVYGYTF. Here the CDR3 DNA reads TGCGCCAGCAGCTTGGGTGACGGAGTTTATGGCTACACCTTC.

Ten or more counts support this clonotype. This chain connects TRBV4-1 to TRBJ2-1; the D is unclear. The CDR3 has 13 residues. Germline V gives CDR1 MGHRA, CDR2 YSYEKL. V lost 1 base and J lost 4, with 5 bases in between. Here the CDR3 DNA reads TGCGCCAGCAGCCAAGTAATGTACAATGAGCAGTTCTTC. This translates into CASSQVMYNEQFF.

This clonotype has more than one count but fewer than ten. The V call is TRBV27, the J call TRBJ2-1; 13 bases align to TRBD2. The J segment lost 8 bases and the V segment lost 3 bases, leaving 4 bases of the junction unmatched. The CDR3 has 15 residues. Looked up from germline, CDR1 is MNHEY and CDR2 is SMNVEV (reference sequence). The CDR3 loop is CASSFLLAGGDEQFF. CDR3 DNA sequence: TGTGCCAGCAGTTTTTTACTAGCGGGAGGGGATGAGCAGTTCTTC.

This clonotype turned up a few times. The chain recombines TRBV7-2 with TRBJ1-6; no clear D gene. The V gene's germline CDR1 is SGHTA and CDR2 FQGNSA. The CDR3 is made up of 15 amino acids. V was clipped by 0 bases and J by 5 bases, with 8 bases between them. CDR3 protein: CASSLATANNSPLHF. CDR3 sequence (DNA): TGTGCCAGCAGCTTAGCGACGGCGAATAATTCACCCCTCCACTTT.

This clonotype was found many times. The J gene is TRBJ1-1, the V gene TRBV7-9; D is uncertain. This CDR3 region has 14 residues. CDR1 and CDR2 (germline): SEHNR, FQNEAQ (reference sequence). Trimming removed 3 bases from V and 0 bases from J, with 8 bases in between. In nucleotides, the CDR3 is TGTGCCAGCAGCTTTCGTAGTGTGAACACTGAAGCTTTCTTT. Its protein is CASSFRSVNTEAFF.

The genes are TRBV3-1 and TRBJ2-7; the D gene is possibly TRBD1 (6 bases). Germline CDR1 is LGHDT and CDR2 is YNNKEL (reference sequence). This CDR3 is 16 amino acids long. V shed 4 bases and J shed 3 bases, with 19 bases lying between them. This CDR3 is CASSPRGGRTNYEQYF. For the CDR3, the DNA is TGTGCCAGCAGCCCGAGAGGGGGACGGACGAACTACGAGCAGTACTTC.

The rearrangement uses TRBV5-1 and TRBJ2-5; D may correspond to TRBD1 or TRBD2 (5 bases each). The CDR3 runs 14 residues. CDR1 and CDR2 from the germline V gene are SGHRS and YFSETQ. The V end was cut by 0 bases, the J end by 3 bases, with 9 bases between. The CDR3 sequence: CASSLVLGEETQYF. CDR3 DNA: TGCGCCAGCAGCTTGGTATTGGGGGAAGAGACCCAGTACTTC.

The table lists this clonotype with a few counts. The chain couples TRBV28 to TRBJ2-7; a possible D gene is TRBD2 (5 bases). The CDR3 covers 16 residues. CDR1 and CDR2 from the germline V gene are MDHEN and SYDVKM. Trimming took 7 bases from V and 0 from J, leaving 19 bases between them. The CDR3, as DNA: TGTGCCAGCACCTTCTTATATAGCGATAACTCCTACGAGCAGTACTTC. This sequence encodes CASTFLYSDNSYEQYF.

This rearrangement joins TRBV7-9 to TRBJ2-7; the match to TRBD2 covers 8 bases. Germline loops: CDR1 SEHNR, CDR2 FQNEAQ (reference sequence). The CDR3 sequence is 16 residues long. J lost 4 bases, V lost 5 bases, and 13 bases had no gene match. CDR3 nucleotide sequence: TGTGCCAGCAGCCTTAGCGGGACTCCAGCCAAGTACGAGCAGTACTTC. Translating gives CASSLSGTPAKYEQYF. The whole variable domain, filled in from reference TRBV7-9 and TRBJ2-7, reads DTGVSQNPRHKITKRGQNVTFRCDPISEHNRLYWYRQTLGQGPEFLTYFQNEAQLEKSRLLSDRFSAERPKGSFSTLEIQRTEQGDSAMYLCASSLSGTPAKYEQYFGPGTRLTVT.

The chain couples TRBV5-1 to TRBJ1-1; D is ambiguous. This CDR3 is built from 14 residues. Germline V lookup: CDR1 SGHRS, CDR2 YFSETQ. V shed 6 bases and J shed 1 base, with 13 bases lying between them. The CDR3 DNA sequence: TGCGCCAGCAACTCAGCAGGCGCGAACACTGAAGCTTTCTTT. This translates into CASNSAGANTEAFF.

The V call is TRBV6-1, the J call TRBJ1-1; 7 nucleotides align to TRBD1. Germline loops: CDR1 MNHNS, CDR2 SASEGT. Trimming removed 8 bases from V and 10 bases from J; junction bases left unmatched: 13. The CDR3 is 13 amino acids. The DNA for the CDR3 is TGTGCCAGCGAGAGTCAGGGGGGCCACGGAGCTTTCTTT. Translated, it gives CASESQGGHGAFF.